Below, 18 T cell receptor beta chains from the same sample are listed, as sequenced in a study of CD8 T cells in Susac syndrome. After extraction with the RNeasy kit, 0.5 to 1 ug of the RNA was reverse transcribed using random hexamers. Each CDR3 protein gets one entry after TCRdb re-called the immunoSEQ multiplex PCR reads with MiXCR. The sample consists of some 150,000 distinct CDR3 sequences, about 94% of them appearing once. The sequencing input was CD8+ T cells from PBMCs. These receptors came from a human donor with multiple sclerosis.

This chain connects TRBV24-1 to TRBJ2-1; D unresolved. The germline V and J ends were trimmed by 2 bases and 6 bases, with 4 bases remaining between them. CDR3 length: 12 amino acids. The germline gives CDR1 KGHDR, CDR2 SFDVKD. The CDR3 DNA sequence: TGTGCCACCAGTGATTCAAGCAATGAGCAGTTCTTC. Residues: CATSDSSNEQFF.

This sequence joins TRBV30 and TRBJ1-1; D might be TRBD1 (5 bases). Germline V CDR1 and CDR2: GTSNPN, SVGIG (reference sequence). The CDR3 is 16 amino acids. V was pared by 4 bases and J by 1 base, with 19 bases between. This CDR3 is CAWMGPPSRPNTEAFF. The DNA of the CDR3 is TGTGCCTGGATGGGACCCCCGTCCCGTCCGAACACTGAAGCTTTCTTT.

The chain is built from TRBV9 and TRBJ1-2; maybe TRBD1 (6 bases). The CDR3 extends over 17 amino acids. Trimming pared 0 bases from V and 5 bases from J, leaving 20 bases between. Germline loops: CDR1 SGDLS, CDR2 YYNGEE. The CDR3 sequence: CASSVVADPQGRYGYTF. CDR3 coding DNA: TGTGCCAGCAGCGTAGTTGCGGACCCTCAGGGGAGGTATGGCTACACCTTC.

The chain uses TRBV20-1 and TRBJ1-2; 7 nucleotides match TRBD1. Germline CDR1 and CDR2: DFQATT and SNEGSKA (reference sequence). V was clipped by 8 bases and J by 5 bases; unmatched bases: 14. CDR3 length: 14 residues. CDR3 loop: CSTLTGTETYGYTF. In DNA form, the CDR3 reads TGCAGTACGTTAACCGGGACAGAAACTTATGGCTACACCTTC.

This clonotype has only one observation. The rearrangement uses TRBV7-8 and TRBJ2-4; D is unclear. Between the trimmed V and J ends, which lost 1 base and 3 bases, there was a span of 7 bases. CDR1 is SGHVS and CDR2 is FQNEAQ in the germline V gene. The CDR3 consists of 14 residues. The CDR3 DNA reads TGTGCCAGCAGCTTAGGTGTGGGCAAAAACATTCAGTACTTC. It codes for CASSLGVGKNIQYF.

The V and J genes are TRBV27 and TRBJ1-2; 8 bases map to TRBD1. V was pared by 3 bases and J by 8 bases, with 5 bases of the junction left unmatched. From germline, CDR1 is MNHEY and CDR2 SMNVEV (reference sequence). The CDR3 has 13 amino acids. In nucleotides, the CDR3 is TGTGCCAGCAGTTTGACAGGGGTAGAAGGCTACACCTTC. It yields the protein CASSLTGVEGYTF.

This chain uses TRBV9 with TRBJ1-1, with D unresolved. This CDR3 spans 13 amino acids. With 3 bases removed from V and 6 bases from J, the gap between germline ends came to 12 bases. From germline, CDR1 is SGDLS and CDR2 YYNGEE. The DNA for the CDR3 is TGTGCCAGCAGCGCTCCGAGAAGCGCTGAAGCTTTCTTT. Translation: CASSAPRSAEAFF.

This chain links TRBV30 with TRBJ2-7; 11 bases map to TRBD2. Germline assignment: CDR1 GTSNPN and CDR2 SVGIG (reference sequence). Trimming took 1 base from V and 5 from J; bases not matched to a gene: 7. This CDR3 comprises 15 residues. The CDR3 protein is CAWSGISGGADEQYF. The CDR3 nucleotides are TGTGCCTGGAGTGGGATTAGCGGGGGGGCCGACGAGCAGTACTTC.

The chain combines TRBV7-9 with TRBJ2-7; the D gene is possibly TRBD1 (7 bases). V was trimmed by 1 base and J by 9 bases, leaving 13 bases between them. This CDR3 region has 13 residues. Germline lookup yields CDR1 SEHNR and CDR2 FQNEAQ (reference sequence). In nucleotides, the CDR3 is TGTGCCAGCAGCTTAGATCCCAGGGGGGCGCAGTACTTC. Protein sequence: CASSLDPRGAQYF.

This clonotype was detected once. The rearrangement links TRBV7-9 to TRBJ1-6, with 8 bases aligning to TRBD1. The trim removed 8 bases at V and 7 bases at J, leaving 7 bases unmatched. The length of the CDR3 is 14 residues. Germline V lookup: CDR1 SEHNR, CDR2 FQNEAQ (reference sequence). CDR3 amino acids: CASDRGAGNSPLHF. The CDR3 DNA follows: TGTGCCAGCGACAGGGGCGCGGGAAATTCACCCCTCCACTTT.

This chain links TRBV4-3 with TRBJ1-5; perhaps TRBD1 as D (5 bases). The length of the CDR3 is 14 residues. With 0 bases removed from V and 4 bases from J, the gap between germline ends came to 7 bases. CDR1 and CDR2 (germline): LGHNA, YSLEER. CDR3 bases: TGCGCCAGCAGCCAAGATGGGGGTAATCAGCCCCAGCATTTT. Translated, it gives CASSQDGGNQPQHF.

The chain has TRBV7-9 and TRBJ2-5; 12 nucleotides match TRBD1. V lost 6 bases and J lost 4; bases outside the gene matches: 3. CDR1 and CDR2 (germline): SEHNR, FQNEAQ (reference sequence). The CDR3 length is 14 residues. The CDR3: CASRGTGGGETQYF. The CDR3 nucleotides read TGTGCCAGCAGAGGGACAGGGGGCGGAGAGACCCAGTACTTC.

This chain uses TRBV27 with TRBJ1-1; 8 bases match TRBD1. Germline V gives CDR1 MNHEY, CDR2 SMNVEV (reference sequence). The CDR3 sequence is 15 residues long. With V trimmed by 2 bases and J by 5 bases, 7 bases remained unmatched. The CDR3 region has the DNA TGTGCCAGCAGTTTAGTCAGGGGGCGGAGTACTGAAGCTTTCTTT. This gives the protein CASSLVRGRSTEAFF.

The CDR3 reads CSARDKDQPERNTEAFF. As DNA, the CDR3 is TGCAGTGCTAGAGATAAGGACCAGCCTGAAAGGAACACTGAAGCTTTCTTT. The chain uses TRBV20-1 and TRBJ1-1; D remains unclear. V was clipped by 0 bases and J by 1 base, with 18 bases between them. The germline V gene encodes CDR1 DFQATT and CDR2 SNEGSKA (reference sequence). The CDR3 sequence is 17 residues long.

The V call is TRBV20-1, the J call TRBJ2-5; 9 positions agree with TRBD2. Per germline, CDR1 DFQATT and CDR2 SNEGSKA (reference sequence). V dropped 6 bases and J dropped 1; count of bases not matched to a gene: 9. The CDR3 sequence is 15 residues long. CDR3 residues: CSATKRGDAQETQYF. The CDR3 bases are TGCAGTGCCACTAAGCGGGGGGACGCCCAAGAGACCCAGTACTTC.

This chain's CDR3 is CAWSEGVRRSPSSYNEQFF. CDR3 DNA sequence: TGTGCCTGGAGTGAGGGAGTCCGCCGGTCACCTAGCTCCTACAATGAGCAGTTCTTC. This sequence joins TRBV30 and TRBJ2-1, with a tentative D call TRBD2 (5 bases). This CDR3 region has 19 residues. Germline assignment: CDR1 GTSNPN and CDR2 SVGIG (reference sequence). V shed 1 base and J shed 0 bases, with 22 bases lying between them.

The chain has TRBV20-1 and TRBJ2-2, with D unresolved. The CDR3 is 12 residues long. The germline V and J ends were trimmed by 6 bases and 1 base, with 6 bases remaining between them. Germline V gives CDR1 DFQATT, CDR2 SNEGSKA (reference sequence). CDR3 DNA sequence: TGCAGTGCGCGACGGAACACCGGGGAGCTGTTTTTT. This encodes CSARRNTGELFF.

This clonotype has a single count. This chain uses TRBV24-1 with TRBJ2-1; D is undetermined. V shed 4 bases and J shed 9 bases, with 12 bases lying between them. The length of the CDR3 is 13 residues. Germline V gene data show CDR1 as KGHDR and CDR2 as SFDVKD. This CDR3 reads CATSEVGYGEQFF. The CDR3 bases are TGTGCCACCAGTGAAGTAGGGTACGGTGAGCAGTTCTTC.